This is a list of T cell receptor beta chains from one sample in a study of regulatory T cells in long-lasting Graves disease. TCRdb reprocessed the multiplex PCR reads with MiXCR, giving one entry per CDR3 protein. Of around 460,000 distinct CDR3 sequences listed, about a fifth were seen once; the top ten hold 6.5% to 9%. Material: peripheral blood mononuclear cells (PBMCs), obtained when the disease was refractory, from a patient treated with antithyroid drugs. The receptors derive from a female donor with Graves disease. Each CDR3 is given with its conserved first and last residue. Fields, in order: J gene, D gene, V gene, clone size, CDR3 DNA, CDR3 protein. D genes are given only for firm matches. Size is omitted from some rows. Given values are once, few, many or a class for expanded clones.

j_call: TRBJ2-7
d_call: TRBD2
v_call: TRBV13
clone_size: NA
cdr3_nt: TGTGCCAGCAGCTTAGCCGGAGCCGGACTAGCGGGGGCCGGTTACGAGCAGTACTTC
cdr3_aa: CASSLAGAGLAGAGYEQYF

j_call: TRBJ1-1
d_call: NA
v_call: TRBV19
clone_size: many
cdr3_nt: TGTGCCAGTTGGGGGCGACGGCTCGACACTGAAGCTTTCTTT
cdr3_aa: CASWGRRLDTEAFF

j_call: TRBJ1-2
d_call: NA
v_call: TRBV28
clone_size: many
cdr3_nt: TGTGCCAGCAAAGTGGGCAAGGGGTATGGCTACACCTTC
cdr3_aa: CASKVGKGYGYTF

j_call: TRBJ2-3
d_call: TRBD2
v_call: TRBV24-1
clone_size: NA
cdr3_nt: TGTGCCACCAGTGCCCGTAGAGGACTAGCGGGGAGCACAGATACGCAGTATTTT
cdr3_aa: CATSARRGLAGSTDTQYF

j_call: TRBJ1-1
d_call: TRBD1
v_call: TRBV14
clone_size: few
cdr3_nt: TGTGCCAGCAGCCAGGGGACAGGGCCTGAAGCTTTCTTT
cdr3_aa: CASSQGTGPEAFF

j_call: TRBJ2-2
d_call: NA
v_call: TRBV2
clone_size: many
cdr3_nt: TGTGCCCTCTCGGCACAGGGCGGGGAGCTGTTTTTT
cdr3_aa: CALSAQGGELFF

j_call: TRBJ1-2
d_call: NA
v_call: TRBV5-1
clone_size: NA
cdr3_nt: TGCGCCAGCAGCTTGGAAGCATCAGGAGGAATTAACTATGGCTACACCTTC
cdr3_aa: CASSLEASGGINYGYTF

j_call: TRBJ2-5
d_call: TRBD1
v_call: TRBV5-5
clone_size: NA
cdr3_nt: TGTGCCAGCAGCTACGGGACAGGGAGTCGAGAGACCCAGTACTTC
cdr3_aa: CASSYGTGSRETQYF

j_call: TRBJ2-5
d_call: NA
v_call: TRBV5-5
clone_size: few
cdr3_nt: TGTGCCAGCAGCTTGGCCCAGGACATCCCAACTGAGACCCAGTACTTC
cdr3_aa: CASSLAQDIPTETQYF

j_call: TRBJ1-1
d_call: NA
v_call: TRBV27
clone_size: NA
cdr3_nt: TGTGCCAGCAGTTACGGGTTCGCGACGAGTGAAGCTTTCTTT
cdr3_aa: CASSYGFATSEAFF

j_call: TRBJ2-7
d_call: NA
v_call: TRBV28
clone_size: many
cdr3_nt: TGTGCCAGCAATAGTGACTCCTACGAGCAGTACTTC
cdr3_aa: CASNSDSYEQYF

j_call: TRBJ2-1
d_call: NA
v_call: TRBV20-1
clone_size: NA
cdr3_nt: TGCAGTGCTATCCTCACAGGGTTCCCCTCCAATGAGCAGTTCTTC
cdr3_aa: CSAILTGFPSNEQFF

j_call: TRBJ2-1
d_call: NA
v_call: TRBV28
clone_size: once
cdr3_nt: TGTGCCAGCAGTCTTACGGGGGCGATCTACAATGAGCAGTTCTTC
cdr3_aa: CASSLTGAIYNEQFF

j_call: TRBJ2-7
d_call: NA
v_call: TRBV5-1
clone_size: many
cdr3_nt: TGCGCCAGCAGCTTGGCTTTGGGCTACGAGCAGTACTTC
cdr3_aa: CASSLALGYEQYF

j_call: TRBJ1-5
d_call: NA
v_call: TRBV5-1
clone_size: NA
cdr3_nt: TGCGCCAGCAGCTTGGAGGGTACGGGCAATCAGCCCCAGCATTTT
cdr3_aa: CASSLEGTGNQPQHF

j_call: TRBJ1-3
d_call: NA
v_call: TRBV3-1
clone_size: NA
cdr3_nt: TGTGCCAGCAGCCAAGGGGGCGTGAGCTCTGGAAACACCATATATTTT
cdr3_aa: CASSQGGVSSGNTIYF

j_call: TRBJ1-2
d_call: NA
v_call: TRBV7-9
clone_size: many
cdr3_nt: TGTGCCAGCAGCTTAGCTAGCGGAGGCAGGGGCTATGGCTACACCTTC
cdr3_aa: CASSLASGGRGYGYTF

j_call: TRBJ1-1
d_call: NA
v_call: TRBV14
clone_size: NA
cdr3_nt: TGTGCCAGCAGCCAAGAAAGGCTCCAGTTGATGAACACTGAAGCTTTCTTT
cdr3_aa: CASSQERLQLMNTEAFF

j_call: TRBJ1-6
d_call: NA
v_call: TRBV7-3
clone_size: NA
cdr3_nt: TGTGCCAGCAGCGCTCGCGATAATTCACCCCTCCACTTT
cdr3_aa: CASSARDNSPLHF

j_call: TRBJ2-5
d_call: TRBD2
v_call: TRBV28
clone_size: many
cdr3_nt: TGTGCCAGCAGTTTATGGCTAGCGGGAAAGCGGGAGACCCAGTACTTC
cdr3_aa: CASSLWLAGKRETQYF

j_call: TRBJ2-5
d_call: NA
v_call: TRBV7-7
clone_size: many
cdr3_nt: TGTGCTAGCAGCTTAGGCCCCCAGGGTTTGGAGACCCAGTACTTC
cdr3_aa: CASSLGPQGLETQYF

j_call: TRBJ2-1
d_call: TRBD2
v_call: TRBV7-2
clone_size: many
cdr3_nt: TGTGCCAGCAGCTTCGGGGGGGGGGAGCAGTTCTTC
cdr3_aa: CASSFGGGEQFF

j_call: TRBJ1-1
d_call: NA
v_call: TRBV3-1
clone_size: NA
cdr3_nt: TGTGCCAGCAGCCAAGATCTCGGAACAAGGGGGAACACTGAAGCTTTCTTT
cdr3_aa: CASSQDLGTRGNTEAFF

j_call: TRBJ2-7
d_call: TRBD1
v_call: TRBV19
clone_size: NA
cdr3_nt: TGTGCCAGTAGTAGCCGGACAGGGGGCTCGGTGGAGCAGTACTTC
cdr3_aa: CASSSRTGGSVEQYF

j_call: TRBJ2-5
d_call: NA
v_call: TRBV20-1
clone_size: NA
cdr3_nt: TGCAGTGCTAGTTCCCCGCCCCTGGAGACCCAGTACTTC
cdr3_aa: CSASSPPLETQYF